One and the same sample provided the 23 T cell receptor beta chains below, sequenced in a study of blood T cell repertoires in COVID-19. Repertoires were generated with immunoSEQ multiplex PCR, while TCRdb's copy carries only in-frame clones and drops some. This table holds fewer than 250,000 clones, 70% to 90% found once. The sample was peripheral blood. Receptor source: a young man with COVID-19, enrolled during active disease.

V gene TRBV19 combines with J gene TRBJ1-2, with D unclear. This CDR3 has 13 amino acids. Trimming stripped 5 bases from V and 4 bases from J, with 11 bases between. Per germline, CDR1 LNHDA and CDR2 SQIVND (reference sequence). CDR3 sequence: CASSELSTYGYTF. As DNA, the CDR3 is TGTGCCAGTAGTGAACTATCCACCTATGGCTACACCTTC.

This clone has a single count. The rearrangement links TRBV21-1 to TRBJ1-5. TRBV21-1 is a documented pseudogene. This CDR3 has 17 residues. The CDR3 nucleotides are TGTGCCAGCAGCAAAGCTCCTCCCGGGTTAGGCAATCAGCCCCAGCATTTT. It translates to CASSKAPPGLGNQPQHF.

The rearrangement joins TRBV20-1 to TRBJ2-1, with a possible D match to TRBD1 (6 bases). The CDR3 consists of 11 residues. The V end lost 8 bases, the J end lost 8 bases, and 13 bases lay between the germline ends. In germline, CDR1 is DFQATT, CDR2 SNEGSKA (reference sequence). In nucleotides, the CDR3 is TGCAGTACCTACAGGGCGGATGAGCAGTTCTTC. It encodes CSTYRADEQFF.

This rearrangement joins TRBV6-6 to TRBJ2-7; 12 bases map to TRBD2. V lost 6 bases, J lost 2 bases, and 5 bases stayed unmatched. Germline-derived CDR1 and CDR2 are MNHNY and SVGAGI (reference sequence). CDR3 length equals 15 residues. The CDR3 protein is CASSMTSGGTYEQYF. In DNA form, the CDR3 reads TGTGCCAGCAGCATGACTAGCGGGGGTACCTACGAGCAGTACTTC.

CDR3 coding DNA: TGTGCCAGCTCACCCGGGACTAGCGGGGAGAATACGCAGTATTTT. Encoded protein: CASSPGTSGENTQYF. V usage is TRBV18 and J usage is TRBJ2-3; 13 bases are a match to TRBD2. V shed 3 bases and J 7 bases; nucleotides not matched to a gene: 4. CDR1 is KGHSH and CDR2 is LQKENI in the germline V gene. This CDR3 spans 15 amino acids.

The chain carries TRBV12-3 or TRBV12-4 and TRBJ2-5; tentative D call: TRBD2 (6 bases). The CDR3 loop spans 13 amino acids. Trimming pared 3 bases from V and 2 bases from J, leaving 7 bases between. The CDR3 coding sequence is TGTGCCAGCAGTTTCGGAGGGCAAGAGACCCAGTACTTC. Residues: CASSFGGQETQYF.

This sequence joins TRBV19 and TRBJ1-2, with 8 bases identical to TRBD1. V lost 9 bases to trimming and J lost 4 bases; unmatched junction nucleotides: 7. CDR3 size: 13 residues. Germline assignment: CDR1 LNHDA and CDR2 SQIVND (reference sequence). In nucleotides, the CDR3 is TGTGCCAGCAGGGGGCCGTCGATCTATGGCTACACCTTC. It is translated as CASRGPSIYGYTF.

The chain joins TRBV27 to TRBJ1-2, with D perhaps matching TRBD1 (6 bases). Germline CDR1 reads MNHEY; CDR2 reads SMNVEV (reference sequence). Between the trimmed V and J ends, which lost 4 bases and 3 bases, there was a span of 12 bases. This CDR3 comprises 14 residues. CDR3 coding DNA: TGTGCCAGCAGTTGGAGGGGGAGGGACTATGGCTACACCTTC. Amino acid sequence: CASSWRGRDYGYTF.

The CDR3 protein is CASSLATSGGSYEQYF. The CDR3 DNA is TGTGCCAGCAGCTTGGCGACTAGCGGGGGCTCCTACGAGCAGTACTTC. The chain couples TRBV7-8 to TRBJ2-7, with 12 positions matching TRBD2. CDR1 and CDR2 from the germline V gene are SGHVS and FQNEAQ. V was clipped by 3 bases and J by 0 bases; unmatched bases: 3. The CDR3 has 16 residues.

In this sample, this clone turned up a few times. The genes are TRBV27 and TRBJ1-1; 7 nucleotides line up with TRBD1. Per germline, CDR1 MNHEY and CDR2 SMNVEV (reference sequence). The CDR3 length is 12 residues. V trimming: 5 bases; J trimming: 10 bases; junction bases outside the gene matches: 7. CDR3 in amino acids: CASSMTGRAAFF. The CDR3 DNA sequence: TGTGCCAGCAGTATGACAGGGAGAGCAGCTTTCTTT.

The CDR3 region has the DNA TGTGCCAGCAGCTTAAGGGCTAGCGGGAGAAATGAGCAGTTCTTC. It encodes CASSLRASGRNEQFF. This rearrangement joins TRBV7-3 to TRBJ2-1, with TRBD2 identical over 10 bases. V shed 1 base and J 7 bases; nucleotides not matched to a gene: 4. Germline V gene sequence: CDR1 SGHTA, CDR2 FQGTGA. The CDR3 is 15 residues long.

The table lists this clone with a few counts. This chain links TRBV18 with TRBJ2-6; 7 nucleotides line up with TRBD2. The CDR3 is made up of 16 amino acids. Germline values: CDR1 KGHSH, CDR2 LQKENI. V shed 0 bases and J 4 bases; nucleotides not matched to a gene: 3. The DNA for the CDR3 is TGTGCCAGCTCACCACCGGGAGGGCCCGGGGCCAACGTCCTGACTTTC. Amino acid sequence: CASSPPGGPGANVLTF. Complete variable domain (other parts from reference TRBV18 and TRBJ2-6): NAGVMQNPRHLVRRRGQEARLRCSPMKGHSHVYWYRQLPEEGLKFMVYLQKENIIDESGMPKERFSAEFPKEGPSILRIQQVVRGDSAAYFCASSPPGGPGANVLTFGAGSRLTVL.

This chain links TRBV9 with TRBJ1-2; D is unclear. CDR1 is SGDLS and CDR2 is YYNGEE in the germline V gene. The CDR3 is 14 amino acids. V was shortened by 10 bases and J by 1 base, with 17 bases between the two germline ends. DNA of the CDR3: TGTGCCGGATCGGAGGGCACCTTTAACTATGGCTACACCTTC. This encodes CAGSEGTFNYGYTF.

The chain joins TRBV4-3 to TRBJ2-7; 7 positions agree with TRBD2. Germline lookup yields CDR1 LGHNA and CDR2 YSLEER. The CDR3 runs to 16 residues. With 5 bases clipped from V and 3 bases from J, the junction kept 13 bases outside the gene matches. CDR3 sequence: CASSSSRRESLYEQYF. CDR3 bases: TGCGCCAGCAGCTCAAGCAGGCGGGAGTCCCTCTACGAGCAGTACTTC.

In its sample, this clone was seen once. J is TRBJ2-2 and V is TRBV4-3, with 8 bases fitting TRBD2. CDR3 size: 17 residues. Germline loops: CDR1 LGHNA, CDR2 YSLEER. J gave up 5 bases and V 2 bases, and 10 bases lay outside the gene matches. DNA of the CDR3: TGCGCCAGCAGCCAAAATACACCGACTAGCGAAACCGGGGAGCTGTTTTTT. It is translated as CASSQNTPTSETGELFF.

The rearrangement uses TRBV27 and TRBJ1-5; 10 nucleotides agree with TRBD1. The CDR3 covers 17 residues. Germline values: CDR1 MNHEY, CDR2 SMNVEV (reference sequence). V trimming: 5 bases; J trimming: 2 bases; junction bases outside the gene matches: 9. The CDR3 region is CASSPRQGAVGNQPQHF. In DNA form, the CDR3 reads TGTGCCAGCAGTCCCAGACAGGGGGCTGTGGGCAATCAGCCCCAGCATTTT.

The chain recombines TRBV4-1 with TRBJ2-1; D might be TRBD1 (6 bases). The CDR3 spans 16 residues. CDR1 and CDR2 from the germline V gene are MGHRA and YSYEKL. Trimming removed 2 bases from V and 4 bases from J, with 15 bases in between. As DNA, the CDR3 is TGCGCCAGCAGCCAACCGACAGGCCGGCAATACAATGAGCAGTTCTTC. As protein: CASSQPTGRQYNEQFF.

As regards this clone: The sample has other DNA sequences that encode this CDR3 too. The chain is built from TRBV7-2 and TRBJ2-7, with D unclear. Germline assignment: CDR1 SGHTA and CDR2 FQGNSA. This CDR3 is 11 amino acids long. The germline V and J ends were trimmed by 0 bases and 6 bases, with 3 bases remaining between them. CDR3 nucleotide sequence: TGTGCCAGCAGCTTAGCGGCCGAGCAGTACTTC. Its protein product is CASSLAAEQYF.

This chain links TRBV12-3 or TRBV12-4 with TRBJ2-1; D gene unclear. CDR3 length: 13 amino acids. The V and J ends lost 6 bases and 3 bases respectively, with 9 bases between them. The CDR3 loop reads CASSSAIYNEQFF. The CDR3 coding sequence is TGTGCCAGCAGCAGCGCAATCTACAATGAGCAGTTCTTC.

DNA of the CDR3: TGCGCCAGCAGCCACGTGGGTAAGCAGGACTATGGCTACACCTTC. As protein: CASSHVGKQDYGYTF. The V call is TRBV4-1, the J call TRBJ1-2, with D hard to call. The CDR3 covers 15 residues. Germline-derived CDR1 and CDR2 are MGHRA and YSYEKL. V shed 3 bases and J shed 3 bases, with 14 bases lying between them.

As regards this clone: A junction end diverges from the germline sequence, so it may reflect a read error. The J gene is TRBJ2-7, the V gene TRBV7-2; 12 positions agree with TRBD2. This CDR3 is 13 amino acids long. Germline lookup yields CDR1 SGHTA and CDR2 FQGNSA. The CDR3 spells CASSLELAGGPDF. CDR3 in DNA: TGTGCCAGCAGCTTAGAACTAGCGGGAGGCCCGGACTTC. The full variable domain, its missing parts supplied by reference TRBV7-2 and TRBJ2-7, is GAGVSQSPSNKVTEKGKDVELRCDPISGHTALYWYRQSLGQGLEFLIYFQGNSAPDKSGLPSDRFSAERTGGSVSTLTIQRTQQEDSAVYLCASSLELAGGPDFGPGTRLTVT.

V and J are TRBV5-1 and TRBJ2-5; D perhaps matches TRBD1 (6 bases). The CDR3 spans 13 residues. Per the germline V gene, CDR1 is SGHRS and CDR2 is YFSETQ. V was clipped by 2 bases and J by 3 bases, with 8 bases between them. The CDR3 region is CASSFRTEETQYF. The CDR3 region has the DNA TGCGCCAGCAGCTTCCGGACAGAAGAGACCCAGTACTTC.

The genes are TRBV5-1 and TRBJ1-1; D is uncertain. The V end lost 2 bases, the J end lost 4 bases, and 6 bases lay between the germline ends. Germline lookup yields CDR1 SGHRS and CDR2 YFSETQ. This CDR3 spans 12 amino acids. CDR3 coding DNA: TGCGCCAGCAGCTTATCGGGCACTGAAGCTTTCTTT. Encoded protein: CASSLSGTEAFF.